These T cell receptor beta chains were read from a single sample in a study of blood T cells in healthy people across ages. TCRdb analysed the 5' RACE reads with MiXCR anew, one entry per CDR3 protein. This repertoire shows 1.2 million to 1.5 million distinct CDR3 sequences, 45% to 70% found once; its top ten account for 5.5% to 8%. What was sequenced was blood. The receptor set was obtained from a man between 18 and 35 years old in good health. CDR3s include the opening cysteine and the closing phenylalanine or tryptophan. The order of the fields is J gene, V gene, clone size, D gene, CDR3 DNA, CDR3 protein. D genes are given only for firm matches. Not all rows give a size; the values are once, few, many and, for expanded clones, a class.

j_gene: TRBJ2-7; v_gene: TRBV18; abundance: -; d_gene: -; CDR3nt: TGTGCCAGCTCACCACGGGCTGAGCCGGCCGAGCAGTACTTC; CDR3aa: CASSPRAEPAEQYF
j_gene: TRBJ2-1; v_gene: TRBV6-2/TRBV6-3; abundance: -; d_gene: -; CDR3nt: TGTGCCAGCAGTACAAACCGGGAACTAGTTTGGGAGCAGTTCTTC; CDR3aa: CASSTNRELVWEQFF
j_gene: TRBJ2-7; v_gene: TRBV29-1; abundance: -; d_gene: TRBD2; CDR3nt: TGCAGCGTTGAAACCCCTGAGTCTAGCGGGAGGGACGAGCAGTACTTC; CDR3aa: CSVETPESSGRDEQYF
j_gene: TRBJ1-4; v_gene: TRBV5-5; abundance: -; d_gene: -; CDR3nt: TGTGCCAGCAGCTTTGAGAAGGGGGCAACTAATGAAAAACTGTTTTTT; CDR3aa: CASSFEKGATNEKLFF
j_gene: TRBJ1-5; v_gene: TRBV7-8; abundance: many; d_gene: TRBD1; CDR3nt: TGTGCCAGCAGCTTAGGGACAGGGGGGAATCAGCCCCAGCATTTT; CDR3aa: CASSLGTGGNQPQHF
j_gene: TRBJ2-7; v_gene: TRBV15; abundance: -; d_gene: -; CDR3nt: TGTGCCACCAGCAGCACCCCCCGGGACCCATTTCGCTTCTACGAGCAGTACTTC; CDR3aa: CATSSTPRDPFRFYEQYF
j_gene: TRBJ1-5; v_gene: TRBV11-2; abundance: -; d_gene: TRBD1; CDR3nt: TGTGCCAGCAGCGAGGCGACAGGGGAGGGTCAGCCCCAGCATTTT; CDR3aa: CASSEATGEGQPQHF
j_gene: TRBJ2-7; v_gene: TRBV10-2; abundance: -; d_gene: TRBD1; CDR3nt: TGCGCCAGCAGTGTTTCCGGGACAGGCTACGAGCAGTACTTC; CDR3aa: CASSVSGTGYEQYF
j_gene: TRBJ2-3; v_gene: TRBV14; abundance: few; d_gene: TRBD1; CDR3nt: TGTGCCAGCAGCCGTACCCTTTCCGGGACAGCCACAGATACGCAGTATTTT; CDR3aa: CASSRTLSGTATDTQYF
j_gene: TRBJ2-1; v_gene: TRBV24-1; abundance: few; d_gene: TRBD1; CDR3nt: TGTGCCACCAGTGATCCAACGGGACAGGGAAAGTATGAGCAGTTCTTC; CDR3aa: CATSDPTGQGKYEQFF
j_gene: TRBJ1-2; v_gene: TRBV10-3; abundance: -; d_gene: -; CDR3nt: TGTGCCATCAGTTCAGGAACAATCTATGGCTACACCTTC; CDR3aa: CAISSGTIYGYTF
j_gene: TRBJ1-2; v_gene: TRBV28; abundance: -; d_gene: -; CDR3nt: TGTGCCACCAGGGGAAGGAGTCTAGGGAACTATGGCTACACCTTC; CDR3aa: CATRGRSLGNYGYTF
j_gene: TRBJ2-5; v_gene: TRBV6-5; abundance: -; d_gene: -; CDR3nt: TGTGCCAGCAGCCTCGGGCCCAGTATGGAGACCCAGTACTTC; CDR3aa: CASSLGPSMETQYF
j_gene: TRBJ2-4; v_gene: TRBV25-1; abundance: few; d_gene: TRBD2; CDR3nt: TGTGCCAGCAGGTTGGGGACTAAGCAGTACTTC; CDR3aa: CASRLGTKQYF
j_gene: TRBJ1-6; v_gene: TRBV12-3/TRBV12-4; abundance: -; d_gene: TRBD1; CDR3nt: TGTGCCAGCAGCCCGCGACAGGGTTCTTCACCCCTCCACTTT; CDR3aa: CASSPRQGSSPLHF
j_gene: TRBJ1-4; v_gene: TRBV6-4; abundance: -; d_gene: TRBD1; CDR3nt: TGTGCCAGCAGTGTAACCGCTGTCGGGACAGGTGGTGAAAAACTGTTTTTT; CDR3aa: CASSVTAVGTGGEKLFF
j_gene: TRBJ1-2; v_gene: TRBV5-1; abundance: -; d_gene: TRBD1; CDR3nt: TGCGCCAGCAGCTTATTACAGGGGGCGAACCCTGGCTACACCTTC; CDR3aa: CASSLLQGANPGYTF
j_gene: TRBJ2-5; v_gene: TRBV29-1; abundance: -; d_gene: -; CDR3nt: TGCAGCGTTGACGGCTTTGGGGAGACCCAGTACTTC; CDR3aa: CSVDGFGETQYF
j_gene: TRBJ2-5; v_gene: TRBV5-5; abundance: -; d_gene: TRBD2; CDR3nt: TGTGCCAGCAGCTTGGGACTAGCGGGGATCCAAGAGACCCAGTACTTC; CDR3aa: CASSLGLAGIQETQYF
j_gene: TRBJ2-1; v_gene: TRBV7-2; abundance: -; d_gene: TRBD2; CDR3nt: TGTGCCAGCAGCTTTCGACTAGCGGGAGGATTCCACAATGAGCAGTTCTTC; CDR3aa: CASSFRLAGGFHNEQFF
j_gene: TRBJ1-1; v_gene: TRBV13; abundance: -; d_gene: -; CDR3nt: TGTGCCAGCAGCTCAGGGACGTTCACTGAAGCTTTCTTT; CDR3aa: CASSSGTFTEAFF
j_gene: TRBJ1-5; v_gene: TRBV6-5; abundance: -; d_gene: TRBD1; CDR3nt: TGTGCCAGCAGTCCACAACAGGGGAGGGGCAACCAGCCCCAGCATTTT; CDR3aa: CASSPQQGRGNQPQHF
j_gene: TRBJ2-1; v_gene: TRBV10-3; abundance: -; d_gene: TRBD2; CDR3nt: TGTGCCATGAAGACTGGGACCGTCGGACTAGCGGGGGAGGGTGAGCAGTTCTTC; CDR3aa: CAMKTGTVGLAGEGEQFF
j_gene: TRBJ2-7; v_gene: TRBV11-2; abundance: -; d_gene: -; CDR3nt: TGTGCCAGCAGCTTAGTAGCCGTCTCTTACGAGCAGTACTTC; CDR3aa: CASSLVAVSYEQYF
j_gene: TRBJ2-7; v_gene: TRBV29-1; abundance: few; d_gene: TRBD2; CDR3nt: TGCAGCGTTGTGCCTAGCGGGAGGGCCGCCTACGAGCAGTACTTC; CDR3aa: CSVVPSGRAAYEQYF
j_gene: TRBJ1-5; v_gene: TRBV7-9; abundance: -; d_gene: -; CDR3nt: TGTGCCAGCAGCTTGCAGGAAGACAGAACGGGAGGTCAGCCCCAGCATTTT; CDR3aa: CASSLQEDRTGGQPQHF
j_gene: TRBJ2-7; v_gene: TRBV3-1; abundance: -; d_gene: -; CDR3nt: TGTGTCAGCAGCCAAGCACAGCAGTCCTACGAGCAGTACTTC; CDR3aa: CVSSQAQQSYEQYF
j_gene: TRBJ2-7; v_gene: TRBV3-1; abundance: -; d_gene: -; CDR3nt: TGTGCCAGCAGCCAAGATCGCGGGGAAGACGAGCAGTACTTC; CDR3aa: CASSQDRGEDEQYF
j_gene: TRBJ1-3; v_gene: TRBV20-1; abundance: -; d_gene: -; CDR3nt: TGCAGTGCTCCAGAAGACCTCTCTGGAAACACCATATATTTT; CDR3aa: CSAPEDLSGNTIYF
j_gene: TRBJ2-5; v_gene: TRBV3-1; abundance: -; d_gene: TRBD2; CDR3nt: TGTGCCAGCAGCCAAGTCGGGGGACTAGCGCGAAAAACCCAAGAGACCCAGTACTTC; CDR3aa: CASSQVGGLARKTQETQYF
j_gene: TRBJ2-1; v_gene: TRBV6-2/TRBV6-3; abundance: -; d_gene: -; CDR3nt: TGTGCCAGCAGTTATTCACGGGCGGGGATCGAGCAGTTCTTC; CDR3aa: CASSYSRAGIEQFF
j_gene: TRBJ2-3; v_gene: TRBV20-1; abundance: few; d_gene: -; CDR3nt: TGCAGTGCTAGAGAGTCAGGGAATACGCAGTATTTT; CDR3aa: CSARESGNTQYF
j_gene: TRBJ1-2; v_gene: TRBV7-9; abundance: once; d_gene: -; CDR3nt: TGTGCCAGCAGCTCCAAGGGGACAATGCGGTTCTATGGCTACACCTTC; CDR3aa: CASSSKGTMRFYGYTF
j_gene: TRBJ1-4; v_gene: TRBV7-9; abundance: -; d_gene: TRBD1; CDR3nt: TGTGCCAGCAGCCATCGGGACAGCAATGAAAAACTGTTTTTT; CDR3aa: CASSHRDSNEKLFF
j_gene: TRBJ1-2; v_gene: TRBV10-3; abundance: -; d_gene: TRBD1; CDR3nt: TGTGCCATCGGGGACAGCTATGGCTACACCTTC; CDR3aa: CAIGDSYGYTF
j_gene: TRBJ2-3; v_gene: TRBV6-5; abundance: few; d_gene: TRBD1; CDR3nt: TGTGCCAGCAGGCATTACCGGGACAGGGTCACAGATACGCAGTATTTT; CDR3aa: CASRHYRDRVTDTQYF
j_gene: TRBJ1-4; v_gene: TRBV4-1; abundance: -; d_gene: -; CDR3nt: TGCGCCAGCAGAGCTACCGGGACGGCTGATGAAAAACTGTTTTTT; CDR3aa: CASRATGTADEKLFF
j_gene: TRBJ1-1; v_gene: TRBV10-3; abundance: few; d_gene: -; CDR3nt: TGTGCCATCAGTGATGTACCCGGCGCTGAAGCTTTCTTT; CDR3aa: CAISDVPGAEAFF
j_gene: TRBJ1-2; v_gene: TRBV20-1; abundance: -; d_gene: -; CDR3nt: TGCAGTGCTATAATATTGGATGGCTACACCTTC; CDR3aa: CSAIILDGYTF
j_gene: TRBJ2-3; v_gene: TRBV3-1; abundance: -; d_gene: -; CDR3nt: TGTGCCAGCGGGGCCCCTAACACAGATACGCAGTATTTT; CDR3aa: CASGAPNTDTQYF
j_gene: TRBJ1-4; v_gene: TRBV29-1; abundance: few; d_gene: -; CDR3nt: TGCAGCGTATCACGAGGGGGTGAAAAACTGTTTTTT; CDR3aa: CSVSRGGEKLFF
j_gene: TRBJ2-3; v_gene: TRBV24-1; abundance: -; d_gene: TRBD2; CDR3nt: TGTGCCACCAGTGATTGGGGACTATCGAGCACAGATACGCAGTATTTT; CDR3aa: CATSDWGLSSTDTQYF
j_gene: TRBJ1-1; v_gene: TRBV29-1; abundance: -; d_gene: -; CDR3nt: TGCAGCGTGAGGTCTGACAGGAACACTGAAGCTTTCTTT; CDR3aa: CSVRSDRNTEAFF
j_gene: TRBJ2-5; v_gene: TRBV25-1; abundance: -; d_gene: -; CDR3nt: TGTGCCAGCAGTGGACGGGCGAGGGAGACCCAGTACTTC; CDR3aa: CASSGRARETQYF
j_gene: TRBJ2-1; v_gene: TRBV7-9; abundance: -; d_gene: TRBD2; CDR3nt: TGTGCCGGAACGAGTAGCGGGAGAACCTACAATGAGCAGTTCTTC; CDR3aa: CAGTSSGRTYNEQFF
j_gene: TRBJ2-2; v_gene: TRBV14; abundance: -; d_gene: -; CDR3nt: TGTGCCAGCAGCCAAGATATGGGGCCCGCGAACACCGGGGAGCTGTTTTTT; CDR3aa: CASSQDMGPANTGELFF
j_gene: TRBJ2-1; v_gene: TRBV4-1; abundance: -; d_gene: -; CDR3nt: TGCGCCAGCAGCCAATCCCCCGGGGCCGAGCAGTTCTTC; CDR3aa: CASSQSPGAEQFF
j_gene: TRBJ2-3; v_gene: TRBV18; abundance: -; d_gene: TRBD2; CDR3nt: TGTGCCAGCTCACCAGAATTCAGCGGGGGCACAGAGACGCAGTATTTT; CDR3aa: CASSPEFSGGTETQYF
j_gene: TRBJ1-4; v_gene: TRBV28; abundance: -; d_gene: -; CDR3nt: TGTGCCAGCAGTCTTAGGACTGCGCTTACGGAAAAACTGTTTTTT; CDR3aa: CASSLRTALTEKLFF
j_gene: TRBJ2-6; v_gene: TRBV5-5; abundance: few; d_gene: -; CDR3nt: TGTGCCAGCAGCTTGGTTAGGAGCTCTGGGGCCAACGTCCTGACTTTC; CDR3aa: CASSLVRSSGANVLTF
j_gene: TRBJ2-7; v_gene: TRBV12-3/TRBV12-4; abundance: -; d_gene: -; CDR3nt: TGTGCCAGCAGTTCCACCGGGACGGAGTACTACGAGCAGTACTTC; CDR3aa: CASSSTGTEYYEQYF
j_gene: TRBJ2-3; v_gene: TRBV6-1; abundance: once; d_gene: -; CDR3nt: TGTGCCAGCAGTGAGGCGCCCCGCACAGATACGCAGTATTTT; CDR3aa: CASSEAPRTDTQYF
j_gene: TRBJ2-5; v_gene: TRBV5-1; abundance: -; d_gene: -; CDR3nt: TGCGCCAGCAGTTTTTCAGCTGAGGGGACCCAGTACTTC; CDR3aa: CASSFSAEGTQYF
j_gene: TRBJ1-2; v_gene: TRBV27; abundance: once; d_gene: -; CDR3nt: TGTGCCAGCAGTTTAATGGGATACTATGGCTACACCTTC; CDR3aa: CASSLMGYYGYTF